This T cell receptor (beta chain) was profiled in a study of regulatory T cells in long-lasting Graves disease. Assembly of TCR beta libraries relied on iRepertoire HTBI primers together with Arm-PCR of CDR3 regions. In the original workflow: Sequenced samples collectively carried 62 TRBV and approximately 15 TRBJ segments. In TCRdb, the multiplex PCR reads were re-called with MiXCR into one record per CDR3 protein. The V and J calls follow TCRdb's processing rather than the paper's. This table has 450,000 or so distinct CDR3 sequences, less than 25% appearing once. Regarding the study as a whole: Patients with persistent disease shared 2,741 public clonotypes, outpacing the roughly 1,000 shared by new patients.

Note on this clonotype: As yet, its antigen is unknown.

The V gene's germline CDR1 is MGHDK and CDR2 SYGVNS. Trimming cost V 5 bases and J 4 bases, with 17 bases left between them. This CDR3 region has 15 residues. Time point given: persistent/refractory GD, antithyroid drugs over 5 years with positive TRAb. RNA from PBMCs was the source of the TCR library. This TCR was recovered from a female donor with Graves disease. The chain links TRBV25-1 to TRBJ1-1; D remains unclear. Sequenced here: peripheral blood mononuclear cells (PBMCs), sampled when the disease was refractory, from a patient treated with antithyroid drugs. The CDR3 loop is CASSPQTVFGTEAFF. CDR3 sequence (DNA): TGTGCCAGCAGTCCCCAGACCGTCTTCGGCACTGAAGCTTTCTTT.